The 7 T cell receptor beta chains below come from one sample, sequenced in a study of beta chain features in type 1 diabetes. All of the isolated RNA was reverse transcribed, so expressed TCRB transcripts were sequenced. The data were produced by immunoSEQ multiplex PCR, yet TCRdb's version contains in-frame clones alone and is incomplete. This repertoire shows over 600,000 clones, under 15% found once; its top ten account for 0.095% to 0.15%. No antigen has been identified for these receptors. Broader study findings: Researchers report that Type 1 diabetes patients had moderately but significantly shorter TCRB CDR3s across all four CD4+ subsets.

Specimen: naive CD4+ T cells from blood. These receptor sequences come from a man between 25 and 39 years old with type 1 diabetes.

V usage is TRBV5-4 and J usage is TRBJ2-3; 14 bases are shared with TRBD2. CDR1 is SGHNT and CDR2 is YYREEE in the germline V gene (reference sequence). Unmatched junction bases numbered 4, after V lost 2 bases and J lost 5 bases. There are 16 residues in the CDR3. As DNA, the CDR3 is TGTGCCAGCAGCTTCGGACTAGCGGGGGGCGGAGATACGCAGTATTTT. Translated, it gives CASSFGLAGGGDTQYF.

This clone was counted only a few times. V usage is TRBV9 and J usage is TRBJ1-5; no clear D. Per the germline V gene, CDR1 is SGDLS and CDR2 is YYNGEE. With 0 bases removed from V and 6 bases from J, the gap between germline ends came to 7 bases. The CDR3 runs to 13 residues. In DNA form, the CDR3 reads TGTGCCAGCAGCGTAGAGAATGGTCAGCCCCAGCATTTT. Translated: CASSVENGQPQHF.

CDR3 bases: TGTGCCTGGGTGCTACCTGAGAGACGCGAAAAACTGTTTTTT. It translates to CAWVLPERREKLFF. The chain is built from TRBV30 and TRBJ1-4; D is unclear. Germline V CDR1 and CDR2: GTSNPN, SVGIG (reference sequence). V was cut by 5 bases and J by 8 bases, with 18 bases left in between. This CDR3 is 14 amino acids long.

The V and J genes are TRBV28 and TRBJ1-2, with 8 bases identical to TRBD1. Trimming cost V 3 bases and J 4 bases; bases outside gene matches: 4. The CDR3 runs to 14 residues. The germline V gene has CDR1 MDHEN and CDR2 SYDVKM. Here the CDR3 DNA reads TGTGCCAGCAGTTTCGGACAGGGAACCTATGGCTACACCTTC. Protein product: CASSFGQGTYGYTF.

This clone has a handful of counts. The chain carries TRBV29-1 and TRBJ1-6; D gene unclear. The CDR3 spans 13 residues. Germline lookup yields CDR1 SQVTM and CDR2 ANQGSEA. Trimming pared 6 bases from V and 6 bases from J, leaving 12 bases between. The CDR3 nucleotides are TGCAGCGTCCGGGCGGCCTCTAATTCACCCCTCCACTTT. It specifies CSVRAASNSPLHF.

In the case of this clone: The identical CDR3 is also encoded by other nucleotide sequences in the sample. The chain combines TRBV10-3 with TRBJ2-7; 8 nucleotides line up with TRBD1. CDR1 is ENHRY and CDR2 is SYGVKD in the germline V gene. This CDR3 is built from 13 residues. The junction had 3 bases not matched to a gene; V was cut back by 4 bases and J by 4 bases. This CDR3 is CAISGQGAYEQYF. DNA for the CDR3: TGTGCCATCAGTGGTCAGGGGGCATACGAGCAGTACTTC.

This clone appeared a few times. The chain recombines TRBV6-5 with TRBJ2-3; no firm D call. Trimming left V 6 bases short and J 0 bases short, with 4 bases between. The CDR3 has 12 amino acids. Germline loops: CDR1 MNHEY, CDR2 SVGAGI. CDR3 residues: CASRQSTDTQYF. DNA of the CDR3: TGTGCCAGCAGACAAAGCACAGATACGCAGTATTTT.